The clone carrying this T cell receptor (beta chain) has just one count. This same CDR3 is encoded by further DNA sequences in the sample. These data originate in a study of blood T cell repertoires in COVID-19. At the level of the study: The samples span acute and convalescent COVID-19 from the United States, Italy and Spain. T cells, B-cell-depleted T cells, or PBMCs supplied cDNA or gDNA.

The CDR3 loop spans 15 amino acids. CDR1 is SGHTA, CDR2 FQGTGA, per germline. The V and J ends lost 4 bases and 2 bases, in that order; junction bases with no gene match: 2. Original analysis: The assay estimated nucleated cells by amplifying reference gene primers. Profiling relied on immunoSEQ multiplex PCR, and the TCRdb table lists in-frame clones only, not all of them. V and J calls and clone size are copied from that table; D and trimming were computed from the DNA. Found here are approximately 280,000 clones, 70% to 90% of them singletons; the top ten hold less than 10%. Specimen: peripheral blood. The J gene is TRBJ2-1, the V gene TRBV7-3; 10 bases align to TRBD2. The receptor's source is a man younger than 35 with active or convalescent COVID-19. For the CDR3, the DNA is TGTGCCAGCAGCTCAAGCGGGGGGGCCTACAATGAGCAGTTCTTC. It is translated as CASSSSGGAYNEQFF.